These 24 T cell receptor beta chains were sequenced from one sample in a study of blood T cells in healthy people across ages. PCR was performed a second time for about 7 to 11 cycles using a sample-barcoded 5' primer and a J-beta primer mix. TCRdb used MiXCR to reprocess the 5' RACE reads, holding one entry per CDR3 protein. The sample includes 700,000 or so distinct CDR3 sequences, 22% of them seen just once. Sequencing was done on a sample of blood. Every receptor here comes from a man between 65 and 85 years old in good health.

V gene TRBV20-1 combines with J gene TRBJ1-5; weak D call: TRBD1 (6 bases). CDR3 length: 13 residues. Deletions cut 5 bases from V and 6 bases from J, with 14 bases between. CDR1 and CDR2 (germline): DFQATT, SNEGSKA (reference sequence). DNA for the CDR3: TGCAGTGCTTGGACAGAGGGGTTTCAGCCCCAGCATTTT. It yields the protein CSAWTEGFQPQHF.

There are many counts of this clonotype. This chain connects TRBV29-1 to TRBJ1-5; no reliable D call. The germline V gene has CDR1 SQVTM and CDR2 ANQGSEA. The CDR3 has 13 amino acids. Trimming stripped 6 bases from V and 1 base from J, with 10 bases between. The CDR3 DNA is TGCAGCGTCACCGAACGAAGCAATCAGCCCCAGCATTTT. The encoded protein is CSVTERSNQPQHF.

This clonotype has a single count. The V gene is TRBV7-2, the J gene TRBJ2-7; TRBD2 matches 12 bases. The V segment lost 2 bases and the J segment 6 bases; nucleotides outside the gene matches: 5. This CDR3 comprises 15 residues. Germline V gene data show CDR1 as SGHTA and CDR2 as FQGNSA. The CDR3 here is CASSLQGLAGREQYF. In DNA, the CDR3 is TGTGCCAGCAGCTTACAAGGACTAGCGGGGCGCGAGCAGTACTTC.

This clonotype was detected many times. The chain is built from TRBV12-3 or TRBV12-4 and TRBJ1-2; D might be TRBD1 (5 bases). The CDR3 runs 13 residues. V was shortened by 3 bases and J by 4 bases, with 9 bases between the two germline ends. The CDR3 reads CASSFRGFYGYTF. The CDR3 DNA sequence: TGTGCCAGCAGTTTTAGGGGCTTCTATGGCTACACCTTC.

The sample holds a few counts of this clonotype. This chain connects TRBV29-1 to TRBJ2-2; D ambiguous. The CDR3 sequence is 12 residues long. Per the germline V gene, CDR1 is SQVTM and CDR2 is ANQGSEA. Trimming removed 2 bases from V and 8 bases from J, with 9 bases in between. This CDR3 reads CSVEPEPGELFF. The DNA for the CDR3 is TGCAGCGTTGAACCTGAACCGGGGGAGCTGTTTTTT.

This chain uses TRBV28 with TRBJ1-5; tentative D call: TRBD1 (5 bases). The length of the CDR3 is 14 residues. V dropped 2 bases and J dropped 7 bases, with 12 bases sitting between them. Germline CDR1 reads MDHEN; CDR2 reads SYDVKM. CDR3 DNA: TGTGCCAGCAGTTTAGGTCTCGGGGGACAGCCCCAGCATTTT. Translation: CASSLGLGGQPQHF.

The chain uses TRBV12-3 or TRBV12-4 and TRBJ1-2; D remains unclear. The length of the CDR3 is 13 residues. V gave up 2 bases and J gave up 7 bases, with 11 bases separating them. Written as DNA, the CDR3 is TGTGCCAGCAGTTTAATGAGGGATGTTGGCTACACCTTC. Translation: CASSLMRDVGYTF.

This clonotype has only a few counts. This chain connects TRBV12-3 or TRBV12-4 to TRBJ1-2, with a tentative D call TRBD1 (6 bases). This CDR3 has 14 residues. Trimming cost V 3 bases and J 7 bases, with 15 bases left between them. The CDR3 DNA reads as TGTGCCAGCAGTTTCGGTGGGGGCCCGCTTGGCTACACCTTC. Translated, it gives CASSFGGGPLGYTF.

CDR3: CATSRVKNGELFF. CDR3 bases: TGTGCCACCAGCAGAGTAAAGAACGGGGAGCTGTTTTTT. The rearrangement links TRBV15 to TRBJ2-2; no reliable D call. The ends were cut back, 1 base at V and 7 bases at J, with 7 bases in the middle. The CDR3 covers 13 residues. Germline lookup yields CDR1 LNHNV and CDR2 YYDKDF (reference sequence).

At least ten counts were recorded for this clonotype. One junction end disagrees with the germline gene, perhaps due to a read error. The CDR3 nucleotides are TGTGCCAGCAGCTTCCCACTAGCGCCTCAAGGGACCCAGTACTTC. It encodes CASSFPLAPQGTQYF. The V call is TRBV12-3 or TRBV12-4, the J call TRBJ2-5; 7 positions match TRBD2. The CDR3 consists of 15 residues.

This clonotype has more than one count but fewer than ten. This rearrangement joins TRBV12-3 or TRBV12-4 to TRBJ1-1; the match to TRBD1 covers 8 bases. Germline trimming cut 6 bases from V and 4 bases from J; bases unmatched to any gene: 7. The CDR3 length is 14 residues. This CDR3 is CASSSNRGITEAFF. The CDR3 region has the DNA TGTGCCAGCAGCTCAAACAGGGGGATCACTGAAGCTTTCTTT.

This clonotype was observed a few times. The V and J genes are TRBV15 and TRBJ2-6; no reliable D call. Trimming took off 0 bases at V and 0 bases at J, with 6 bases between the two ends. CDR1 is LNHNV and CDR2 is YYDKDF in the germline V gene (reference sequence). The CDR3 length is 16 residues. The CDR3 is CATSREFSSGANVLTF. CDR3 sequence (DNA): TGTGCCACCAGCAGAGAGTTCAGCTCTGGGGCCAACGTCCTGACTTTC.

This clonotype has a handful of counts. The CDR3 protein is CASSVDVGGETQYF. The CDR3 DNA is TGTGCCAGCAGCGTAGATGTAGGGGGGGAGACCCAGTACTTC. The chain is built from TRBV9 and TRBJ2-1; perhaps D is TRBD1 or TRBD2 (6 bases each). The J call may be faulty, since TRBJ2-5 better matches the DNA end. The CDR3 extends over 14 amino acids. Germline CDR1 and CDR2: SGDLS and YYNGEE.

The chain has TRBV4-3 and TRBJ2-1; unclear D gene. The CDR3 consists of 13 residues. CDR1 and CDR2 (germline): LGHNA, YSLEER. The ends were cut back, 1 base at V and 9 bases at J, with 10 bases in the middle. CDR3 coding DNA: TGCGCCAGCAGCCAAGGTATAGTGCTTGAGCAGTTCTTC. Translated: CASSQGIVLEQFF.

The chain joins TRBV14 to TRBJ2-5; 9 bases line up with TRBD1. CDR1 and CDR2 (germline): SGHDN, FVKESK. V lost 1 base, J lost 3 bases, and 6 bases stayed unmatched. The CDR3 spans 16 residues. CDR3 loop: CASSQVGGTGKETQYF. The CDR3 DNA follows: TGTGCCAGCAGCCAAGTAGGTGGGACAGGGAAAGAGACCCAGTACTTC.

A few counts support this clonotype. The J gene is TRBJ2-2, the V gene TRBV3-1, with 10 bases fitting TRBD2. Germline V gene sequence: CDR1 LGHDT, CDR2 YNNKEL (reference sequence). The CDR3 sequence is 15 residues long. The junction had 3 bases not matched to a gene; V was cut back by 7 bases and J by 1 base. CDR3 protein: CASTPSGRNTGELFF. Here the CDR3 DNA reads TGTGCCAGCACCCCTAGCGGGAGGAACACCGGGGAGCTGTTTTTT.

The CDR3 DNA reads as TGTGCCATCAGGAATGGACAGGGAGGTGAAAAACTGTTTTTT. It encodes CAIRNGQGGEKLFF. V and J are TRBV10-3 and TRBJ1-4; 8 bases match TRBD1. J was trimmed by 7 bases and V by 6 bases; bases with no gene match: 7. The CDR3 runs 14 residues. Germline V gene sequence: CDR1 ENHRY, CDR2 SYGVKD.

A word on this clonotype: A much larger clone lies a single base off, so this may be a read error. V is TRBV20-1 and J is TRBJ1-4; a weak D match, TRBD1 (6 bases). Trimming stripped 6 bases from V and 6 bases from J, with 20 bases between. The CDR3 extends over 15 amino acids. The germline V gene encodes CDR1 DFQATT and CDR2 SNEGSKA (reference sequence). The CDR3 DNA sequence: TGCAGTGCCCAAAACGACCGGGACACTGATGAAAAACTGTTTTTT. Amino acid sequence: CSAQNDRDTDEKLFF.

The gene calls are TRBV20-1 and TRBJ2-3; 7 nucleotides line up with TRBD2. The germline V gene has CDR1 DFQATT and CDR2 SNEGSKA (reference sequence). This CDR3 comprises 15 residues. Losses at the gene ends were 4 bases for V and 7 bases for J; bases not matched to a gene: 14. The DNA of the CDR3 is TGCAGTGCTAAGACCGCTAGCGGAACATTTTATACGCAGTATTTT. Its translation: CSAKTASGTFYTQYF.

The V and J genes are TRBV29-1 and TRBJ2-3, with TRBD2 matching over 10 bases. Germline values: CDR1 SQVTM, CDR2 ANQGSEA. The V gene end was trimmed by 8 bases and the J gene end by 5 bases; junction bases not matched to a gene: 4. This CDR3 has 12 residues. As DNA, the CDR3 is TGCAGCTCCGGACTAGCGGAAGATACGCAGTATTTT. Protein sequence: CSSGLAEDTQYF.

CDR3 loop: CASRPTRGLRTDTQYF. The CDR3 coding sequence is TGCGCCAGCAGACCGACCCGAGGCCTCCGCACAGATACGCAGTATTTT. The chain recombines TRBV5-1 with TRBJ2-3; D uncertain. Germline-derived CDR1 and CDR2 are SGHRS and YFSETQ. V was cut by 5 bases and J by 1 base, with 17 bases left in between. The CDR3 contains 16 residues.

The rearrangement uses TRBV29-1 and TRBJ2-5, with 7 bases matching TRBD2. This CDR3 is 15 amino acids long. Germline-derived CDR1 and CDR2 are SQVTM and ANQGSEA. The V segment lost 7 bases and the J segment 1 base; nucleotides outside the gene matches: 12. In DNA form, the CDR3 reads TGCAGCGCAGGACTAGACTGGGTAGCCCAAGAGACCCAGTACTTC. Amino acids: CSAGLDWVAQETQYF.

This clonotype was counted ten times or more. The gene calls are TRBV4-1 and TRBJ2-7; perhaps D is TRBD1 or TRBD2 (5 bases each). V was pared by 0 bases and J by 6 bases, with 18 bases between. CDR1 is MGHRA, CDR2 YSYEKL, per germline. CDR3 length equals 16 residues. Written as DNA, the CDR3 is TGCGCCAGCAGCCAAGAAGGGACGGGAAAAGGATCCGAGCAGTACGTC. Protein: CASSQEGTGKGSEQYV.

The J gene is TRBJ2-5, the V gene TRBV4-3; TRBD1 is a possible D gene (5 bases). The DNA end lines up better with TRBJ2-1; the J call may be wrong. The CDR3 runs to 17 residues. Germline V lookup: CDR1 LGHNA, CDR2 YSLEER. CDR3 sequence: CASSQDSQGIVLYEQFF. The DNA of the CDR3 is TGCGCCAGCAGCCAAGATTCCCAGGGAATTGTGTTGTATGAGCAGTTCTTC.